This T cell receptor beta chain comes out of a study of early T cells in non-severe SARS-CoV-2 infection. Unique molecular identifiers tagged individual cDNA molecules. MiXCR, applied by TCRdb to the 5' RACE reads, yields one record per CDR3 protein. The table includes more than 65,000 distinct CDR3 sequences, 3.5% to 6% detected once. V gave up 5 bases and J gave up 12 bases, with 14 bases separating them. CDR1 and CDR2 (germline): PRHDT, FYEKMQ (reference sequence). The CDR3 totals 12 residues. Sequences were derived from whole blood, sampled at baseline. The sequence was collected from an adult who was a healthcare worker with PCR-confirmed SARS-CoV-2 infection or an uninfected control (not recorded which). The donor label of this sample is uncertain. This sequence joins TRBV13 and TRBJ2-1; unclear D gene. The CDR3 reads CASSRVGVGQFF. CDR3 DNA: TGTGCCAGCAGCCGGGTTGGGGTAGGGCAGTTCTTC.